This T cell receptor beta chain was recorded in a study of T cells in Graves' hyperthyroidism and ophthalmopathy. TCR beta CDR3 regions were amplified from RNA. The HTBI primer set was used in a first-round RT-PCR of the TCR CDR3. MiXCR, run by TCRdb on the multiplex PCR reads, gives a single entry per CDR3 protein. The sample records hundreds of thousands of distinct CDR3 sequences, roughly 40% being singletons. The CDR3 contains 15 residues. Germline CDR1 is DFQATT and CDR2 is SNEGSKA (reference sequence). The J segment lost 0 bases and the V segment lost 4 bases, leaving 7 bases of the junction unmatched.

The source material was blood. V usage is TRBV20-1 and J usage is TRBJ2-7; 9 positions agree with TRBD2. This TCR was recovered from a man younger than 35 with Graves' hyperthyroidism. The CDR3 region is CSATDTSGRSYEQYF. The CDR3 DNA is TGCAGTGCTACAGACACTAGCGGGCGCTCCTACGAGCAGTACTTC.